These T cell receptor beta chains were read from a single sample in a study of cytomegalovirus exposure and HLA in healthy donors. Generated by immunoSEQ multiplex PCR, the TCRdb table keeps only in-frame clones and is missing some. In all, the sample yields about 190,000 clones. Sequenced material: PBMCs. The receptors originated from a young woman in good health and CMV-seropositive. The CDR3 runs from the conserved cysteine through the conserved F or W. The order of the fields is CDR3 DNA, CDR3 protein, D gene, V gene, J gene. A D gene is named only where the DNA matches it firmly.

cdr3_nt: TGCGCCAGCAGCTTGGTTACAGGGACCACTGAAGCTTTCTTT
cdr3_aa: CASSLVTGTTEAFF
d_call: NA
v_call: TRBV5-1
j_call: TRBJ1-1

cdr3_nt: TGTGCCATCAGTGAGTCCCGGGGAACTACCTACGAGCAGTACTTC
cdr3_aa: CAISESRGTTYEQYF
d_call: NA
v_call: TRBV10-3
j_call: TRBJ2-7

cdr3_nt: TGTGCCAGCAGCGTAGTCGGGAGCTCCTATAATTCACCCCTCCACTTT
cdr3_aa: CASSVVGSSYNSPLHF
d_call: NA
v_call: TRBV9
j_call: TRBJ1-6

cdr3_nt: TGTGCCAGCAGTCCACTAGCCCCATACTTGAATGAGCAGTTCTTC
cdr3_aa: CASSPLAPYLNEQFF
d_call: NA
v_call: TRBV28
j_call: TRBJ2-1

cdr3_nt: TGTGCCAGCAGCTTAGGAGGTCTGGCCCAGCATTTT
cdr3_aa: CASSLGGLAQHF
d_call: NA
v_call: TRBV7-9
j_call: TRBJ1-5

cdr3_nt: TGTGCCAGCAGCTTCCACCGGGAGAACACTGAAGCTTTCTTT
cdr3_aa: CASSFHRENTEAFF
d_call: NA
v_call: TRBV5-8
j_call: TRBJ1-1

cdr3_nt: TGTGCCAGCAGCTTGCGTGCTAGCGGGGACAATGAGCAGTTCTTC
cdr3_aa: CASSLRASGDNEQFF
d_call: TRBD2
v_call: TRBV2
j_call: TRBJ2-1

cdr3_nt: TGCGCCAGCAGCGTAGACAGGGGAACTGAAGCTTTCTTT
cdr3_aa: CASSVDRGTEAFF
d_call: TRBD1
v_call: TRBV5-1
j_call: TRBJ1-1

cdr3_nt: TGCGCCAGCAGCTTAGCGGGAAGCTCCTACGAGCAGTACTTC
cdr3_aa: CASSLAGSSYEQYF
d_call: TRBD2
v_call: TRBV5-1
j_call: TRBJ2-7

cdr3_nt: TGTGCCAGTAGTTCACTGGACAGGGGGACGGCTGAAGCTTTCTTT
cdr3_aa: CASSSLDRGTAEAFF
d_call: TRBD1
v_call: TRBV19
j_call: TRBJ1-1

cdr3_nt: TGTGCCAGCAGTTACTCGAAGCCATTAAGGGGTAATGAAAAACTGTTTTTT
cdr3_aa: CASSYSKPLRGNEKLFF
d_call: NA
v_call: TRBV6-7
j_call: TRBJ1-4

cdr3_nt: TGCGCCAGCAGCCACTCGACAGGGGGTAAATCGGGAAACACCATATATTTT
cdr3_aa: CASSHSTGGKSGNTIYF
d_call: TRBD1
v_call: TRBV5-1
j_call: TRBJ1-3

cdr3_nt: TGTGCCAGCAGCGCATCACTAGCGGGGGCAGCCAAAAACATTCAGTACTTC
cdr3_aa: CASSASLAGAAKNIQYF
d_call: TRBD2
v_call: TRBV7-9
j_call: TRBJ2-4

cdr3_nt: TGCGCCAGCAGCCAAGAGGGGACTAGCGGGTCGGATCAGTATTTT
cdr3_aa: CASSQEGTSGSDQYF
d_call: TRBD2
v_call: TRBV4-3
j_call: TRBJ2-3

cdr3_nt: TGTGCCTGGAGCCCAGGACAGGGGGGGAAGCAGTACTTC
cdr3_aa: CAWSPGQGGKQYF
d_call: TRBD1
v_call: TRBV30
j_call: TRBJ2-5

cdr3_nt: TGTGCCAGCAGCCCCGTAGCATACGAGCAGTACTTC
cdr3_aa: CASSPVAYEQYF
d_call: NA
v_call: TRBV11-2
j_call: TRBJ2-7

cdr3_nt: TGTGCCAGCAGCTTAGAGCGCCGGAGCAATCAGCCCCAGCATTTT
cdr3_aa: CASSLERRSNQPQHF
d_call: NA
v_call: TRBV7-2
j_call: TRBJ1-5

cdr3_nt: TGTGCCAGCAGCTTAACTAGCGGACCCTACGAGCAGTACTTC
cdr3_aa: CASSLTSGPYEQYF
d_call: TRBD2
v_call: TRBV7-2
j_call: TRBJ2-7

cdr3_nt: TGTGCCAGCAGCGGCTCCTACGAGCAGTACTTC
cdr3_aa: CASSGSYEQYF
d_call: NA
v_call: TRBV6-5
j_call: TRBJ2-7

cdr3_nt: TGTGCCAGCAACCCGACAGGGAGGAATGAAAAACTGTTTTTT
cdr3_aa: CASNPTGRNEKLFF
d_call: TRBD1
v_call: TRBV2
j_call: TRBJ1-4

cdr3_nt: TGTGCCAGCAGTGGGGACAGGGGGCGAGAACTGTTTTTT
cdr3_aa: CASSGDRGRELFF
d_call: TRBD1
v_call: TRBV28
j_call: TRBJ1-4

cdr3_nt: TGTGCCAGGGACAATAACTATGGCTACACCTTC
cdr3_aa: CARDNNYGYTF
d_call: NA
v_call: TRBV2
j_call: TRBJ1-2

cdr3_nt: TGCGCCAGCAGTCTGACAGGGAGTGGTCAGCCCCAGCATTTT
cdr3_aa: CASSLTGSGQPQHF
d_call: TRBD1
v_call: TRBV5-1
j_call: TRBJ1-5

cdr3_nt: TGCGCCAGCAGGAGTAGACAGGAAAACACTGAAGCTTTCTTT
cdr3_aa: CASRSRQENTEAFF
d_call: NA
v_call: TRBV10-2
j_call: TRBJ1-1

cdr3_nt: TGTGCCATCCCTGGGGAGTACTACAATGAGCAGTTCTTC
cdr3_aa: CAIPGEYYNEQFF
d_call: NA
v_call: TRBV2
j_call: TRBJ2-1

cdr3_nt: TGCGCCAGCAGCTTGGCCGTAGGGGCCGGCTCCGAGCAGTACTTC
cdr3_aa: CASSLAVGAGSEQYF
d_call: NA
v_call: TRBV5-1
j_call: TRBJ2-7

cdr3_nt: TGCGCCAGCAGCTTGGAAAACAGCCTCAATGAGCAGTTCTTC
cdr3_aa: CASSLENSLNEQFF
d_call: NA
v_call: TRBV5-1
j_call: TRBJ2-1

cdr3_nt: TGTGCCAGCTCCCCGCGGGGATGGGGTTACAATGAGCAGTTCTTC
cdr3_aa: CASSPRGWGYNEQFF
d_call: NA
v_call: TRBV5-5
j_call: TRBJ2-1

cdr3_nt: TGTGCCAGCAGTTTTCTTAGCGCTACTCCCTACGAGCAGTACTTC
cdr3_aa: CASSFLSATPYEQYF
d_call: NA
v_call: TRBV27
j_call: TRBJ2-7

cdr3_nt: TGTGCCAGCTCGCCTACGACAGGGGTCAATCAGCCCCAGCATTTT
cdr3_aa: CASSPTTGVNQPQHF
d_call: TRBD1
v_call: TRBV18
j_call: TRBJ1-5

cdr3_nt: TGCAGCGTTGTATCGGGGATTCCCTACGAGCAGTACTTC
cdr3_aa: CSVVSGIPYEQYF
d_call: NA
v_call: TRBV29-1
j_call: TRBJ2-7

cdr3_nt: TGTGCCAGCAGTGTAGAACAGGGCAATGAGCAGTTCTTC
cdr3_aa: CASSVEQGNEQFF
d_call: NA
v_call: TRBV6-1
j_call: TRBJ2-1

cdr3_nt: TGTGCCAGCCGGGACACGAGTAGAGAGACCCAGTACTTC
cdr3_aa: CASRDTSRETQYF
d_call: NA
v_call: TRBV19
j_call: TRBJ2-5

cdr3_nt: TGTGCCAGCAGCTTGGGGACAGGGGTGGACGAGCAGTACTTC
cdr3_aa: CASSLGTGVDEQYF
d_call: TRBD1
v_call: TRBV5-4
j_call: TRBJ2-7

cdr3_nt: TGCAGCGTTGTGGGCAGTTACACCGGGGAGCTGTTTTTT
cdr3_aa: CSVVGSYTGELFF
d_call: NA
v_call: TRBV29-1
j_call: TRBJ2-2

cdr3_nt: TGTGCCAGCAGCTTAGCGCCTGACTATAGCAATCAGCCCCAGCATTTT
cdr3_aa: CASSLAPDYSNQPQHF
d_call: NA
v_call: TRBV11-2
j_call: TRBJ1-5

cdr3_nt: TGCGCCAGCAGCAAGGGACAGGGAGGGCCCCTCCACTTT
cdr3_aa: CASSKGQGGPLHF
d_call: TRBD1
v_call: TRBV5-1
j_call: TRBJ1-6

cdr3_nt: TGTGCCATCAGTGATGGAACCGGGACAGGCGCCCTGGTCGCCAACGTCCTGACTTTC
cdr3_aa: CAISDGTGTGALVANVLTF
d_call: TRBD1
v_call: TRBV10-3
j_call: TRBJ2-6

cdr3_nt: TGTGCCAGCAGTACGGGGATGGATTGGGGTAGCACTGAAGCTTTCTTT
cdr3_aa: CASSTGMDWGSTEAFF
d_call: NA
v_call: TRBV5-4
j_call: TRBJ1-1

cdr3_nt: TGTGCCAGCAGCTCGCGGACAGGGGGCCCAGAGACCCAGTACTTC
cdr3_aa: CASSSRTGGPETQYF
d_call: TRBD1
v_call: TRBV7-2
j_call: TRBJ2-5

cdr3_nt: TGTGCCAGCAGCTTACCTCCGAGGGACAGTCCCTATGGCTACACCTTC
cdr3_aa: CASSLPPRDSPYGYTF
d_call: TRBD1
v_call: TRBV7-9
j_call: TRBJ1-2

cdr3_nt: TGCGCCAGCAGCCCAGCATGGAGGGGCGGAAATGAAAAACTGTTTTTT
cdr3_aa: CASSPAWRGGNEKLFF
d_call: NA
v_call: TRBV4-1
j_call: TRBJ1-4

cdr3_nt: TGCGCCAGCAGGAGCTCCTACGAGCAGTACTTC
cdr3_aa: CASRSSYEQYF
d_call: NA
v_call: TRBV5-1
j_call: TRBJ2-7

cdr3_nt: TGTGCCAGCAGCTTTGGGGCATTGAACACCGGGGAGCTGTTTTTT
cdr3_aa: CASSFGALNTGELFF
d_call: NA
v_call: TRBV7-6
j_call: TRBJ2-2

cdr3_nt: TGTGCCAGCAGCGACAGGGGCGATTCACCCCTCCACTTT
cdr3_aa: CASSDRGDSPLHF
d_call: TRBD1
v_call: TRBV2
j_call: TRBJ1-6

cdr3_nt: TGTGCCAGTAGTATCTGGGACACCCGAAATCAGCCCCAGCATTTT
cdr3_aa: CASSIWDTRNQPQHF
d_call: NA
v_call: TRBV19
j_call: TRBJ1-5

cdr3_nt: TGTGCCAGCAGAGGGACCCGGGGGACCGGGGAGCTGTTTTTT
cdr3_aa: CASRGTRGTGELFF
d_call: NA
v_call: TRBV6-1
j_call: TRBJ2-2

cdr3_nt: TGTGCCAGTAGTCCCCAGGGGTACAATCAGCCCCAGCATTTT
cdr3_aa: CASSPQGYNQPQHF
d_call: NA
v_call: TRBV19
j_call: TRBJ1-5

cdr3_nt: TGTGCCAGCAGTGGGACAGGGTATGGCTACACCTTC
cdr3_aa: CASSGTGYGYTF
d_call: TRBD1
v_call: TRBV28
j_call: TRBJ1-2

cdr3_nt: TGTGCCAGCAAACTCACCGGGACAGGGGGAATCAATGAGCAGTTCTTC
cdr3_aa: CASKLTGTGGINEQFF
d_call: TRBD1
v_call: TRBV7-2
j_call: TRBJ2-1

cdr3_nt: TGTGCCAGCAGACTTCCTACTAGCGATGGGGAGCTGTTTTTT
cdr3_aa: CASRLPTSDGELFF
d_call: TRBD2
v_call: TRBV7-2
j_call: TRBJ2-2

cdr3_nt: TGTGCCAGCAGCTTGTTTGGGCAGAGAAACTGGAATGAAAAACTGTTTTTT
cdr3_aa: CASSLFGQRNWNEKLFF
d_call: NA
v_call: TRBV5-6
j_call: TRBJ1-4

cdr3_nt: TGTGCCAGCAGCCATTGGGGAACAGGAGCTAACTATGGCTACACCTTC
cdr3_aa: CASSHWGTGANYGYTF
d_call: NA
v_call: TRBV5-8
j_call: TRBJ1-2

cdr3_nt: TGTGCCTGGATAGCCAGTCCGGATCGTCGGTACTTC
cdr3_aa: CAWIASPDRRYF
d_call: NA
v_call: TRBV30
j_call: TRBJ2-7